Listed here are 10 T cell receptor beta chains from one sample, sequenced in a study of T-cell reconstitution after alpha-beta-depleted transplantation in children. A library of TCRbeta sequences, prepared with unique molecular identifiers, was generated. Via MiXCR, TCRdb re-called the PCR reads, giving one row per CDR3 protein. Among around 600,000 distinct CDR3 sequences listed, around 17% were seen once. The sample here was PBMCs from the stem cell graft donor, taken from the stem cell graft. These TCRs come from a human donor who donated a stem cell graft to a child with acute myeloid leukemia.

The table lists this clonotype with many counts. V is TRBV7-2 and J is TRBJ2-2, with TRBD2 as a possible D gene (5 bases). Germline CDR1 SGHTA, CDR2 FQGNSA. This CDR3 comprises 17 residues. The V end lost 2 bases, the J end lost 0 bases, and 13 bases lay between the germline ends. This chain's CDR3 is CASSLSLGSANTGELFF. The CDR3 nucleotides are TGTGCCAGCAGCTTATCTCTTGGGAGCGCGAACACCGGGGAGCTGTTTTTT.

The table lists this clonotype with many counts. The chain couples TRBV29-1 to TRBJ2-7; 9 bases are shared with TRBD1. The CDR3 has 13 residues. Germline trimming cut 4 bases from V and 1 base from J; bases unmatched to any gene: 2. Germline V gives CDR1 SQVTM, CDR2 ANQGSEA. For the CDR3, the DNA is TGCAGCGTTGGACAGGGGGATTCCTACGAGCAGTACTTC. It specifies CSVGQGDSYEQYF.

CDR3 sequence (DNA): TGTGCCAGCAGCAAACGGGACAGGGGAAATCAGCCCCAGCATTTT. It translates to CASSKRDRGNQPQHF. The chain couples TRBV7-8 to TRBJ1-5; 10 nucleotides align to TRBD1. Germline lookup yields CDR1 SGHVS and CDR2 FQNEAQ. This CDR3 is 15 amino acids long. Trimming at V came to 5 bases and at J to 4 bases, leaving 5 bases not matched to a gene.

The chain employs TRBV7-9 and TRBJ1-1, with D possibly being TRBD1 (5 bases). Germline V lookup: CDR1 SEHNR, CDR2 FQNEAQ (reference sequence). The CDR3 runs 15 residues. V was cut by 5 bases and J by 1 base, with 14 bases left in between. CDR3 residues: CASSPVGDPNTEAFF. The CDR3 DNA reads TGTGCCAGCAGCCCCGTGGGGGACCCGAACACTGAAGCTTTCTTT. The full variable domain, its missing parts supplied by reference TRBV7-9 and TRBJ1-1, is DTGVSQNPRHKITKRGQNVTFRCDPISEHNRLYWYRQTLGQGPEFLTYFQNEAQLEKSRLLSDRFSAERPKGSFSTLEIQRTEQGDSAMYLCASSPVGDPNTEAFFGQGTRLTVV.

There are many counts of this clonotype. This chain connects TRBV20-1 to TRBJ1-1, with D perhaps matching TRBD1 (5 bases). CDR3 size: 11 residues. CDR1 DFQATT and CDR2 SNEGSKA come from the germline V gene (reference sequence). V lost 8 bases, J lost 7 bases, and 14 bases lay in between. This CDR3 is CSSRWGGEAFF. The CDR3 DNA is TGCAGTTCCCGGTGGGGCGGTGAAGCTTTCTTT.

This clonotype was recorded only once. This chain connects TRBV19 to TRBJ2-3, with 8 bases lining up with TRBD2. This CDR3 has 14 amino acids. Germline V lookup: CDR1 LNHDA, CDR2 SQIVND (reference sequence). With V trimmed by 6 bases and J by 8 bases, 10 bases remained unmatched. In nucleotides, the CDR3 is TGTGCCAGTAGGACCCCGGGACTAGGGGTTACGCAGTATTTT. This sequence encodes CASRTPGLGVTQYF. The whole variable domain, filled in from reference TRBV19 and TRBJ2-3, reads DGGITQSPKYLFRKEGQNVTLSCEQNLNHDAMYWYRQDPGQGLRLIYYSQIVNDFQKGDIAEGYSVSREKKESFPLTVTSAQKNPTAFYLCASRTPGLGVTQYFGPGTRLTVL.

The J gene is TRBJ2-2, the V gene TRBV7-7; D possibly corresponds to TRBD1 (6 bases). The CDR3 length is 15 residues. In germline, CDR1 is SSHAT, CDR2 FNYEAQ (reference sequence). The V gene lost 1 base and the J gene lost 1 base, with 7 bases spanning the gap. This CDR3 is CASSLEGENTGELFF. CDR3 nucleotide sequence: TGTGCCAGCAGCTTAGAGGGGGAGAACACCGGGGAGCTGTTTTTT.

In its sample, this clonotype was seen many times. V is TRBV24-1 and J is TRBJ2-2, with 7 nucleotides matching TRBD1. V was clipped by 2 bases and J by 8 bases; unmatched bases: 4. Germline lookup yields CDR1 KGHDR and CDR2 SFDVKD. The CDR3 runs to 14 residues. Here the CDR3 DNA reads TGTGCCACCAGTGATTCGACAGGGTCGGGGGAGCTGTTTTTT. Encoded protein: CATSDSTGSGELFF.

This clonotype was observed many times. V is TRBV20-1 and J is TRBJ2-7; no firm D call. The CDR3 totals 15 residues. Trimming pared 7 bases from V and 6 bases from J, leaving 25 bases between. Germline CDR1 and CDR2: DFQATT and SNEGSKA (reference sequence). This CDR3 is CSVWWSSGLSLEQYF. The CDR3 DNA follows: TGCAGTGTTTGGTGGTCGTCGGGTCTTTCCCTCGAGCAGTACTTC.

The chain employs TRBV5-1 and TRBJ2-7, with D unclear. CDR1 SGHRS and CDR2 YFSETQ come from the germline V gene. The V end was cut by 4 bases, the J end by 3 bases, with 14 bases between. The CDR3 is 14 residues long. CDR3 region: CASSPTEDFYEQYF. DNA for the CDR3: TGCGCCAGCAGCCCCACGGAAGATTTCTACGAGCAGTACTTC.